The clone carrying this T cell receptor beta chain showed up many times. The data originate from a study of T cells after yellow fever vaccination. The CDR3 extends over 18 amino acids. Germline V gives CDR1 LNHNV, CDR2 YYDKDF (reference sequence). Trimming pared 1 base from V and 0 bases from J, leaving 13 bases between. MiXCR was run by TCRdb on the 5' RACE reads, yielding one entry per CDR3 protein. Of roughly 30,000 distinct CDR3 sequences listed, roughly 10% were seen once; the top ten hold around 12%. The genes are TRBV15 and TRBJ2-6, with D possibly TRBD1 on 6 matching bases. This specimen consisted of PBMCs, either bulk or a sorted T-cell subset (CD4+, CD8+, memory, or dextramer-sorted; not recorded which), obtained roughly 14 days after the first yellow fever vaccination. This TCR derives from a young man who received the YFV17D yellow fever vaccine. CDR3 loop: CATSRAETGDSGANVLTF. The CDR3 bases are TGTGCCACCAGCAGAGCGGAGACAGGCGACTCTGGGGCCAACGTCCTGACTTTC. Full variable domain (outside the CDR3, taken from reference TRBV15 and TRBJ2-6): DAMVIQNPRYQVTQFGKPVTLSCSQTLNHNVMYWYQQKSSQAPKLLFHYYDKDFNNEADTPDNFQSRRPNTSFCFLDIRSPGLGDTAMYLCATSRAETGDSGANVLTFGAGSRLTVL.